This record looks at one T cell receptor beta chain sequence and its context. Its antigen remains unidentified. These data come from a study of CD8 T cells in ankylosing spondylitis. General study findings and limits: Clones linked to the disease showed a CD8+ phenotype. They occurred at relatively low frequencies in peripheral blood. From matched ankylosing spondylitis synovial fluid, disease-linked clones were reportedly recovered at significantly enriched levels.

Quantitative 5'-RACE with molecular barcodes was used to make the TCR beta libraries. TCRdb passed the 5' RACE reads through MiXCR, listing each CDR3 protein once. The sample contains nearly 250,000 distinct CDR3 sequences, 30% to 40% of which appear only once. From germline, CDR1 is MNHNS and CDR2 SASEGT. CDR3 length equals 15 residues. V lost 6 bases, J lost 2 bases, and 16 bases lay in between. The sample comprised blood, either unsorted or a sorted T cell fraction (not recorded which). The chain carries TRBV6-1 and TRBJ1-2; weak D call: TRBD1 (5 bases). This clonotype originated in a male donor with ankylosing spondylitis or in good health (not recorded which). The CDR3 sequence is CASRESRGENYGYTF. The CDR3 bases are TGTGCCAGCAGAGAAAGCCGGGGGGAAAACTATGGCTACACCTTC.